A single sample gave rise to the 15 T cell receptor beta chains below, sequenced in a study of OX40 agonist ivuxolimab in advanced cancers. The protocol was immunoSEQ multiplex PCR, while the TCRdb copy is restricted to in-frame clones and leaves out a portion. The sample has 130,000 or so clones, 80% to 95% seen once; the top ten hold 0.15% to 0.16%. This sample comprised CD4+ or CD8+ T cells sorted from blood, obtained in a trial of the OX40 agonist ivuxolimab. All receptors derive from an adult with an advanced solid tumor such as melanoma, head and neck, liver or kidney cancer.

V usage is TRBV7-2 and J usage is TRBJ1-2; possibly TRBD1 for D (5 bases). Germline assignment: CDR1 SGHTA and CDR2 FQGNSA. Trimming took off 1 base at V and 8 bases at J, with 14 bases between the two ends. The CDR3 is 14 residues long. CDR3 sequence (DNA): TGTGCCAGCAGCTTAGATGGGGGGACGGGCGGCTACACCTTC. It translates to CASSLDGGTGGYTF.

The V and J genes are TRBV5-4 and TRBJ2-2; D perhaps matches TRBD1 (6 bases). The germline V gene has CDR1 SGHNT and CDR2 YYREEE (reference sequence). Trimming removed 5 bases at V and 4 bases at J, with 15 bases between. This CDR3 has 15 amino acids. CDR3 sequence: CASRKQGQVTGELFF. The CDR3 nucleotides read TGTGCCAGCAGAAAACAGGGTCAGGTCACCGGGGAGCTGTTTTTT.

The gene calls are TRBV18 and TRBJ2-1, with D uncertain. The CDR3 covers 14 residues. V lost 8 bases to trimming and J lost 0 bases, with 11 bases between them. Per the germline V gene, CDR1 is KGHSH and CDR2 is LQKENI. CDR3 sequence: CASLLGSSYNEQFF. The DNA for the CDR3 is TGTGCCAGCCTCTTAGGAAGCTCCTACAATGAGCAGTTCTTC.

CDR3: CASKRDRAGNTIYF. For the CDR3, the DNA is TGTGCCAGCAAGAGGGACAGGGCTGGAAACACCATATATTTT. V gene TRBV6-1 combines with J gene TRBJ1-3; 9 bases agree with TRBD1. The germline gives CDR1 MNHNS, CDR2 SASEGT. J was trimmed by 2 bases and V by 7 bases; bases with no gene match: 3. CDR3 size: 14 residues.

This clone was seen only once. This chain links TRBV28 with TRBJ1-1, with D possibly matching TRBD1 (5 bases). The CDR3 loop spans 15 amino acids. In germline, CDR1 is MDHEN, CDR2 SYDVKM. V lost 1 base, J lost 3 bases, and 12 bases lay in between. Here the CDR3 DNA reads TGTGCCAGCAGTTTATCAACGGGGGGTGACACTGAAGCTTTCTTT. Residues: CASSLSTGGDTEAFF.

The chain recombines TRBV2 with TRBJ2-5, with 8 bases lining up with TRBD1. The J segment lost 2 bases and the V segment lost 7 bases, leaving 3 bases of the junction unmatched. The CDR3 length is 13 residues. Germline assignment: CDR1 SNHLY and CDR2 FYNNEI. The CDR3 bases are TGTGCCAGCATGCGGACAGGGCAAGAGACCCAGTACTTC. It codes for CASMRTGQETQYF.

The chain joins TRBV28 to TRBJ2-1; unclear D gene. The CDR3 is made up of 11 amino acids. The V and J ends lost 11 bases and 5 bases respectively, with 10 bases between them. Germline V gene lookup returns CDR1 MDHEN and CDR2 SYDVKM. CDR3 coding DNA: TGTGCCGCTGGGCCGAACAATGAGCAGTTCTTC. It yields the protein CAAGPNNEQFF.

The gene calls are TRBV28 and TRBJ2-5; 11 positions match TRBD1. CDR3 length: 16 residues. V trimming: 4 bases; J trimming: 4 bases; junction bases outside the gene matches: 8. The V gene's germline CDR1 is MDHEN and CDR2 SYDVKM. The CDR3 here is CASSWGPGQGGETQYF. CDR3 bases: TGTGCCAGCAGTTGGGGCCCGGGACAGGGGGGAGAGACCCAGTACTTC. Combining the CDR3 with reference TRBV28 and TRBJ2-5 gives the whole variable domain DVKVTQSSRYLVKRTGEKVFLECVQDMDHENMFWYRQDPGLGLRLIYFSYDVKMKEKGDIPEGYSVSREKKERFSLILESASTNQTSMYLCASSWGPGQGGETQYFGPGTRLLVL.

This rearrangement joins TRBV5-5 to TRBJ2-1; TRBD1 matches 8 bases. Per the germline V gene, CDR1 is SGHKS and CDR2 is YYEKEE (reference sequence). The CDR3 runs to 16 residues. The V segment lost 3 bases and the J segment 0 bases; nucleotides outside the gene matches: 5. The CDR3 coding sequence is TGTGCCAGCAGCTCAGCAGGGGGCGCCTCCTACAATGAGCAGTTCTTC. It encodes CASSSAGGASYNEQFF.

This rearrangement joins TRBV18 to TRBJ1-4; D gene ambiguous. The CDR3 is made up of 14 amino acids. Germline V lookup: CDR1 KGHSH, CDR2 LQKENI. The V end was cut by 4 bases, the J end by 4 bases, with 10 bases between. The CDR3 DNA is TGTGCCAGCTCACTAATTCAGAGTAATGAAAAACTGTTTTTT. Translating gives CASSLIQSNEKLFF.

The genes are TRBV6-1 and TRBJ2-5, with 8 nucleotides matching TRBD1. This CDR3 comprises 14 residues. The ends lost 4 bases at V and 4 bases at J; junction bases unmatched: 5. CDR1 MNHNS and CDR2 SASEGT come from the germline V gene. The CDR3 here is CASSADRERETQYF. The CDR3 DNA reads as TGTGCCAGCAGTGCGGACAGGGAGAGAGAGACCCAGTACTTC.

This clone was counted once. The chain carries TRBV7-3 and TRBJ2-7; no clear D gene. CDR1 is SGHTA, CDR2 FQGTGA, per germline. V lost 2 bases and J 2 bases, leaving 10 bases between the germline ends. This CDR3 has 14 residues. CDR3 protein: CASSLVAGPYEQYF. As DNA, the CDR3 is TGTGCCAGCAGCTTAGTTGCAGGCCCCTACGAGCAGTACTTC. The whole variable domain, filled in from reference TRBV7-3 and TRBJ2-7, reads GAGVSQTPSNKVTEKGKYVELRCDPISGHTALYWYRQSLGQGPEFLIYFQGTGAADDSGLPNDRFFAVRPEGSVSTLKIQRTERGDSAVYLCASSLVAGPYEQYFGPGTRLTVT.

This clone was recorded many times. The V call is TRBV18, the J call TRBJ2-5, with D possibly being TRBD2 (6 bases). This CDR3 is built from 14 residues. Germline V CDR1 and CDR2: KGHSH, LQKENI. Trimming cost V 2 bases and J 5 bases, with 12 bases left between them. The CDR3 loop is CASSPETSGETQYF. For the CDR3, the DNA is TGTGCCAGCTCACCAGAGACTAGTGGGGAGACCCAGTACTTC.

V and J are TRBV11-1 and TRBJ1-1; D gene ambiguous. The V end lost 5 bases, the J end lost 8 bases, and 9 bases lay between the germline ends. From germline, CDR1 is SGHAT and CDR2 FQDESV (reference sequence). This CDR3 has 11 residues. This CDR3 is CASSTAGEAFF. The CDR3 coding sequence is TGTGCCAGCAGCACCGCGGGAGAAGCTTTCTTT.

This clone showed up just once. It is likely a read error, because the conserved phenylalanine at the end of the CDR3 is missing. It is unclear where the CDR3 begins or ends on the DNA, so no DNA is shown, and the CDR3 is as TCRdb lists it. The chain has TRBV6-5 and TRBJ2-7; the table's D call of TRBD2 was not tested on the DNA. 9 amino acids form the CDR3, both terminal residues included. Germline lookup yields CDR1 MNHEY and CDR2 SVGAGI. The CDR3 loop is CAEKTRDGL.